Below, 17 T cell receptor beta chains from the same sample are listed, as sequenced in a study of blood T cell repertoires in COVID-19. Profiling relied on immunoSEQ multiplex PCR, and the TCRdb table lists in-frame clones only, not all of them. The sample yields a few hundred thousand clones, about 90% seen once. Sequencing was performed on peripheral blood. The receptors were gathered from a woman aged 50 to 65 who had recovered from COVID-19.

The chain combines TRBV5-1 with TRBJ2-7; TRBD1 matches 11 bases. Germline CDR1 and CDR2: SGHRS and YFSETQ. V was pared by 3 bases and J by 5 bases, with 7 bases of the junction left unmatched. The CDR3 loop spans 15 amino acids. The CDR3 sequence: CASSSGTGGTHEQYF. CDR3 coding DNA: TGCGCCAGCAGCTCCGGGACAGGGGGAACCCACGAGCAGTACTTC.

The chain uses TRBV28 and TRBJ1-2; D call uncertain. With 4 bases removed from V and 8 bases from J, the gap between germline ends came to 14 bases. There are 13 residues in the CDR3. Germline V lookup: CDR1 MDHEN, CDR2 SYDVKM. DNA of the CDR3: TGTGCCAGCAGTTCCCACGAGGGCGCCGGCTACACCTTC. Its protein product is CASSSHEGAGYTF.

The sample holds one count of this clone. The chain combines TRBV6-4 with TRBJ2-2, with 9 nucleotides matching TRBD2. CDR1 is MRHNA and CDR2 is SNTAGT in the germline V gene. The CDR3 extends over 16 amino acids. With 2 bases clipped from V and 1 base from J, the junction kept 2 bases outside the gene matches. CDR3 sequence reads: CASSDRAGGNTGELFF. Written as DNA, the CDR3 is TGTGCCAGCAGTGACCGAGCGGGGGGGAACACCGGGGAGCTGTTTTTT.

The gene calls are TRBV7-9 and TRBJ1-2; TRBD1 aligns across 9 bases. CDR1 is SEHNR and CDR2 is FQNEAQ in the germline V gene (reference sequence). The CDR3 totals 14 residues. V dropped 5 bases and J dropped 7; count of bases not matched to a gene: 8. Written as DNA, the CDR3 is TGTGCCAGCAGCGATTACGACAGGGGGGCTGGCTACACCTTC. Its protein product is CASSDYDRGAGYTF.

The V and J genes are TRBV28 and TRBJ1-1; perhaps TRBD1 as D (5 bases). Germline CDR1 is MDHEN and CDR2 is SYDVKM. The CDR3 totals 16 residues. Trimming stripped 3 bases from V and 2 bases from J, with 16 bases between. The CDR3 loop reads CASSLPGRIRNTEAFF. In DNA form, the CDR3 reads TGTGCCAGCAGTTTGCCAGGGAGGATACGTAACACTGAAGCTTTCTTT. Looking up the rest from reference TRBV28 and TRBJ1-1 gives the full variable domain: DVKVTQSSRYLVKRTGEKVFLECVQDMDHENMFWYRQDPGLGLRLIYFSYDVKMKEKGDIPEGYSVSREKKERFSLILESASTNQTSMYLCASSLPGRIRNTEAFFGQGTRLTVV.

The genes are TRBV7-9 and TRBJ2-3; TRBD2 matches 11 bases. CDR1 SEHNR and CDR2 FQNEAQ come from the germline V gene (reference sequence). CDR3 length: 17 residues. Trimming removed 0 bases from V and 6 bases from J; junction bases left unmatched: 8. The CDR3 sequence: CASSLALAGDEGDTQYF. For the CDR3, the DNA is TGTGCCAGCAGCTTAGCACTAGCGGGAGACGAAGGGGATACGCAGTATTTT.

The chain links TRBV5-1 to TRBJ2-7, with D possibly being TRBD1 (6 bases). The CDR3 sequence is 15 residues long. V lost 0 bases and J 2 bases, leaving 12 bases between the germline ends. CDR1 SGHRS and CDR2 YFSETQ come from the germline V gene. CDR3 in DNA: TGCGCCAGCAGCTTGGAGGGATGGACAGCCTACGAGCAGTACTTC. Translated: CASSLEGWTAYEQYF.

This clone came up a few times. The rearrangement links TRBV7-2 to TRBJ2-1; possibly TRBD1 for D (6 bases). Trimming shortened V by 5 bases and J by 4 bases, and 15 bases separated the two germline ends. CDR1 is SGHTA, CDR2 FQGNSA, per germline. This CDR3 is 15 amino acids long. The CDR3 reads CASSRVQGAYNEQFF. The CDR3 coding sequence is TGTGCCAGCAGCCGGGTACAGGGTGCGTACAATGAGCAGTTCTTC.

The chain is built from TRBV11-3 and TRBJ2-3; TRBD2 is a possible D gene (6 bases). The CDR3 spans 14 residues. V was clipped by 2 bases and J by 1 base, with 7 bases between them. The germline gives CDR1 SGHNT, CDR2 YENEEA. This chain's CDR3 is CASSLREGTDTQYF. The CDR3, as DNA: TGTGCCAGCAGCTTAAGGGAGGGCACAGATACGCAGTATTTT.

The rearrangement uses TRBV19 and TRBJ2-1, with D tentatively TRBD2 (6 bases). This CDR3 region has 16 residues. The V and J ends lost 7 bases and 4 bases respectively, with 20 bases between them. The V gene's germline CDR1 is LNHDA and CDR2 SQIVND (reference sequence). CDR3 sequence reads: CASNPSGRANYNEQFF. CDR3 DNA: TGTGCCAGTAACCCGAGCGGGCGGGCCAATTACAATGAGCAGTTCTTC.

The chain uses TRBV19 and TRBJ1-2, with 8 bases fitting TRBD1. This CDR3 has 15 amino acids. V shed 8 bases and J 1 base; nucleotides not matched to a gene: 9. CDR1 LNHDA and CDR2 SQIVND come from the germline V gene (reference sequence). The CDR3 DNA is TGTGCCAGTCAGGGGGCGCGGGGCCTTAACTATGGCTACACCTTC. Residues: CASQGARGLNYGYTF.

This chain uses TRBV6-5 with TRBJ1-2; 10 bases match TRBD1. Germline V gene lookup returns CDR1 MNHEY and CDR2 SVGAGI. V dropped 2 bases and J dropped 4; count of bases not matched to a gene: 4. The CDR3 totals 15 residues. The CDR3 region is CASSYRTGGFYGYTF. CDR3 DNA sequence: TGTGCCAGCAGTTACCGGACAGGGGGGTTCTATGGCTACACCTTC.

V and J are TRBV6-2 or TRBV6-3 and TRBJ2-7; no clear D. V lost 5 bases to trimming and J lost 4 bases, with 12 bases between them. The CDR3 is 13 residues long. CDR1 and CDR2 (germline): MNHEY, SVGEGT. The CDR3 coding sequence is TGTGCCAGCAGTCTACCCCCCCCATACGAGCAGTACTTC. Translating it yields CASSLPPPYEQYF.

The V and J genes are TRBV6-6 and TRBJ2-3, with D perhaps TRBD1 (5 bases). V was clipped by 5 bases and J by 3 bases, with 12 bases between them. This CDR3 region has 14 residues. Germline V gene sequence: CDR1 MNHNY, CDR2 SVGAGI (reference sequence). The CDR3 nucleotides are TGTGCCAGCAGTCCAGGGATCGAAACAGATACGCAGTATTTT. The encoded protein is CASSPGIETDTQYF.

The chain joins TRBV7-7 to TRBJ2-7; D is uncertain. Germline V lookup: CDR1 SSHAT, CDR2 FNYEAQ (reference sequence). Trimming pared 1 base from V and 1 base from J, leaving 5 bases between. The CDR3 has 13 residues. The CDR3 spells CASSLDSSYEQYF. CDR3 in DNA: TGTGCCAGCAGCTTAGACAGTTCCTACGAGCAGTACTTC.

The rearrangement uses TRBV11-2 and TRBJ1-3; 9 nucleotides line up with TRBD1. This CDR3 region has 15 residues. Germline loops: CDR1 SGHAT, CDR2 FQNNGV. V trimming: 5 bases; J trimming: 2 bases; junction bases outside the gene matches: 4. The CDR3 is CASSPTGGTGNTIYF. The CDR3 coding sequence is TGTGCCAGCAGCCCCACAGGGGGCACTGGAAACACCATATATTTT. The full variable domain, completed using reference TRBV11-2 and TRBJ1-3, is EAGVAQSPRYKIIEKRQSVAFWCNPISGHATLYWYQQILGQGPKLLIQFQNNGVVDDSQLPKDRFSAERLKGVDSTLKIQPAKLEDSAVYLCASSPTGGTGNTIYFGEGSWLTVV.

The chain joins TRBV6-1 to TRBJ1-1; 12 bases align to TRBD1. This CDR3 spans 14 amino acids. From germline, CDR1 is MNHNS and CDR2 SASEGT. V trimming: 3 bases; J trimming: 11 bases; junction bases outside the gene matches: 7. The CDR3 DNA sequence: TGTGCCAGCAGTGAGGGACAGGGGGCGCGTGGGGCTTTCTTT. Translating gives CASSEGQGARGAFF.